Shown below are 24 T cell receptor beta chains from a single sample sequenced in a study of cytomegalovirus exposure and HLA in healthy donors. Primers for the PCR totalled 60 Vbeta and 13 Jbeta. The assay was immunoSEQ multiplex PCR, and TCRdb's table has in-frame clones only and misses some. The top ten hold roughly 1.5% of the sample, which has 150,000 to 200,000 clones, about four fifths seen once. Sequencing input: PBMCs. The receptors originated from a man aged 45 to 65 in good health and CMV-seronegative.

The chain combines TRBV15 with TRBJ2-1; TRBD1 might be the D (6 bases). Trimming took 5 bases from V and 4 from J, leaving 12 bases between them. The CDR3 covers 14 residues. Per germline, CDR1 LNHNV and CDR2 YYDKDF (reference sequence). CDR3 in amino acids: CATSGSTGYNEQFF. The CDR3 DNA sequence: TGTGCCACCAGCGGTTCGACAGGTTACAATGAGCAGTTCTTC.

This clone was seen only once. J is TRBJ1-1 and V is TRBV7-6; D perhaps matches TRBD1 (6 bases). Germline assignment: CDR1 SGHVS and CDR2 FNYEAQ. The V gene lost 7 bases and the J gene lost 0 bases, with 24 bases spanning the gap. This CDR3 contains 18 residues. The CDR3 region is CASTTRPSWGQVNTEAFF. CDR3 DNA sequence: TGTGCCAGCACCACTCGACCAAGCTGGGGGCAGGTGAACACTGAAGCTTTCTTT.

This clone occurred a few times. The V call is TRBV4-2, the J call TRBJ2-3; 7 nucleotides align to TRBD2. In germline, CDR1 is LGHNA, CDR2 YNFKEQ. The V segment lost 0 bases and the J segment 4 bases; nucleotides outside the gene matches: 10. This CDR3 region has 17 residues. The CDR3 spells CASSQEFQASGADTQYF. The DNA for the CDR3 is TGTGCCAGCAGCCAAGAATTTCAGGCTAGCGGCGCAGATACGCAGTATTTT.

The chain carries TRBV7-2 and TRBJ2-3, with TRBD2 as a possible D gene (6 bases). V lost 5 bases and J 6 bases, leaving 18 bases between the germline ends. CDR1 and CDR2 (germline): SGHTA, FQGNSA. The CDR3 sequence is 15 residues long. The CDR3 is CASSLGTPLRDTQYF. The DNA for the CDR3 is TGTGCCAGCAGCCTAGGGACTCCCCTGCGGGATACGCAGTATTTT.

The chain couples TRBV18 to TRBJ2-5; D is unclear. Between the trimmed V and J ends, which lost 1 base and 5 bases, there was a span of 8 bases. The CDR3 is 13 residues long. Germline CDR1 KGHSH, CDR2 LQKENI. The CDR3 nucleotides are TGTGCCAGCTCACCACGCCCTCGGGAGACCCAGTACTTC. Its protein is CASSPRPRETQYF. Looking up the rest from reference TRBV18 and TRBJ2-5 gives the full variable domain: NAGVMQNPRHLVRRRGQEARLRCSPMKGHSHVYWYRQLPEEGLKFMVYLQKENIIDESGMPKERFSAEFPKEGPSILRIQQVVRGDSAAYFCASSPRPRETQYFGPGTRLLVL.

The CDR3: CASSVVSGKTGYTF. CDR3 DNA sequence: TGTGCCAGCAGCGTAGTTTCAGGGAAAACTGGCTACACCTTC. The chain uses TRBV9 and TRBJ1-2, with D maybe TRBD1 (5 bases). Germline V lookup: CDR1 SGDLS, CDR2 YYNGEE. Trimming took off 0 bases at V and 7 bases at J, with 13 bases between the two ends. This CDR3 is built from 14 residues.

The rearrangement joins TRBV4-1 to TRBJ2-5; D not resolved. The germline V gene encodes CDR1 MGHRA and CDR2 YSYEKL. The CDR3 length is 15 residues. V was trimmed by 0 bases and J by 2 bases, leaving 10 bases between them. The CDR3 coding sequence is TGCGCCAGCAGCCAAGAGAGGTTACGGCAAGAGACCCAGTACTTC. It encodes CASSQERLRQETQYF.

This clone was detected a few times. This chain links TRBV4-3 with TRBJ1-5; 8 bases align to TRBD1. Germline V gives CDR1 LGHNA, CDR2 YSLEER. The CDR3 has 14 residues. With V trimmed by 0 bases and J by 7 bases, 2 bases remained unmatched. CDR3 in DNA: TGCGCCAGCAGCCAAGACAGGGGGCAACAGCCCCAGCATTTT. It specifies CASSQDRGQQPQHF.

V gene TRBV19 combines with J gene TRBJ1-4, with unresolved D. Trimming removed 5 bases at V and 3 bases at J, with 10 bases between. Germline V gene lookup returns CDR1 LNHDA and CDR2 SQIVND (reference sequence). The CDR3 has 14 amino acids. DNA of the CDR3: TGTGCCAGTAGTTCCCGGGTCTCTAATGAAAAACTGTTTTTT. Translation: CASSSRVSNEKLFF.

This chain joins TRBV5-1 and TRBJ1-3; 8 positions match TRBD1. The J segment lost 0 bases and the V segment lost 2 bases, leaving 10 bases of the junction unmatched. The germline V gene encodes CDR1 SGHRS and CDR2 YFSETQ. CDR3 length equals 18 residues. The CDR3 loop reads CASSFSDRGFNSGNTIYF. CDR3 bases: TGCGCCAGCAGCTTTAGTGACAGGGGATTTAACTCTGGAAACACCATATATTTT.

V and J are TRBV20-1 and TRBJ2-7; D gene ambiguous. CDR1 is DFQATT and CDR2 is SNEGSKA in the germline V gene (reference sequence). CDR3 length: 11 amino acids. V lost 7 bases and J 0 bases, leaving 7 bases between the germline ends. CDR3 DNA sequence: TGCAGTGGCCGGAGCTCCTACGAGCAGTACTTC. Its translation: CSGRSSYEQYF.

This sequence joins TRBV5-6 and TRBJ2-7; possibly TRBD2 for D (6 bases). This CDR3 contains 15 residues. The germline CDR1 and CDR2 sequences are SGHDT and YYEEEE. Trimming took 3 bases from V and 4 from J, leaving 17 bases between them. CDR3: CASSSLTSPHYEQYF. Here the CDR3 DNA reads TGTGCCAGCAGCTCCCTGACTAGTCCCCATTACGAGCAGTACTTC.

The chain is built from TRBV4-3 and TRBJ2-6; D might be TRBD1 (6 bases). Germline values: CDR1 LGHNA, CDR2 YSLEER. V shed 0 bases and J shed 0 bases, with 9 bases lying between them. CDR3 length: 17 amino acids. CDR3 protein: CASSQDEGVSGANVLTF. CDR3 DNA sequence: TGCGCCAGCAGCCAAGATGAGGGGGTCTCTGGGGCCAACGTCCTGACTTTC.

The chain employs TRBV5-1 and TRBJ1-4; 11 nucleotides agree with TRBD1. Trimming removed 4 bases from V and 3 bases from J; junction bases left unmatched: 5. This CDR3 contains 16 residues. The germline V gene encodes CDR1 SGHRS and CDR2 YFSETQ. The CDR3 here is CASSTGQGAANEKLFF. For the CDR3, the DNA is TGCGCCAGCAGCACCGGACAGGGGGCGGCTAATGAAAAACTGTTTTTT.

The chain links TRBV6-6 to TRBJ2-5, with 7 bases fitting TRBD1. This CDR3 contains 15 residues. Germline loops: CDR1 MNHNY, CDR2 SVGAGI (reference sequence). V lost 6 bases, J lost 0 bases, and 7 bases stayed unmatched. The CDR3 DNA is TGTGCCAGCAGGAACCGGGACAGAAACCAAGAGACCCAGTACTTC. This gives the protein CASRNRDRNQETQYF.

The gene calls are TRBV11-1 and TRBJ2-5; D is perhaps TRBD1 (5 bases). This CDR3 has 16 residues. Trimming pared 6 bases from V and 0 bases from J, leaving 17 bases between. The germline V gene has CDR1 SGHAT and CDR2 FQDESV (reference sequence). CDR3 nucleotides: TGTGCCAGCAGAAAAAACAGAGACAGATACCAAGAGACCCAGTACTTC. Translating gives CASRKNRDRYQETQYF.

This chain uses TRBV19 with TRBJ2-7; D is perhaps TRBD2 (5 bases). CDR1 and CDR2 from the germline V gene are LNHDA and SQIVND (reference sequence). This CDR3 has 13 amino acids. Trimming took 5 bases from V and 2 from J, leaving 10 bases between them. For the CDR3, the DNA is TGTGCCAGTAGTTCGGCCGGGACCTACGAGCAGTACTTC. Its protein product is CASSSAGTYEQYF.

The chain uses TRBV5-3 and TRBJ2-3; 10 positions agree with TRBD2. TRBV5-3 is filed as an ORF, its function uncertain. The ends lost 4 bases at V and 5 bases at J; junction bases unmatched: 7. The CDR3 covers 15 residues. CDR3 amino acids: CARSPTSGPKDTQYF. The CDR3, as DNA: TGTGCCAGAAGCCCGACTAGCGGGCCGAAAGATACGCAGTATTTT.

The gene calls are TRBV19 and TRBJ2-5, with D possibly being TRBD1 (5 bases). This CDR3 has 13 amino acids. The germline V gene has CDR1 LNHDA and CDR2 SQIVND (reference sequence). V was clipped by 3 bases and J by 5 bases, with 10 bases between them. The CDR3 loop reads CASSIRRAETQYF. The CDR3 DNA reads as TGTGCCAGTAGTATTCGCAGGGCGGAGACCCAGTACTTC.

The V call is TRBV11-2, the J call TRBJ2-7; TRBD1 aligns across 7 bases. Germline V gene data show CDR1 as SGHAT and CDR2 as FQNNGV. V lost 6 bases and J lost 3; bases outside the gene matches: 8. This CDR3 contains 14 residues. CDR3 region: CASRDLAGGYEQYF. Written as DNA, the CDR3 is TGTGCCAGCAGGGACCTCGCAGGGGGCTACGAGCAGTACTTC.

The chain employs TRBV19 and TRBJ2-5; TRBD2 matches at 10 bases. The CDR3 contains 15 residues. Trimming removed 0 bases from V and 5 bases from J; junction bases left unmatched: 3. Germline lookup yields CDR1 LNHDA and CDR2 SQIVND (reference sequence). In DNA, the CDR3 is TGTGCCAGTAGTATAGATTTGACTAGCGGGGAGACCCAGTACTTC. It translates to CASSIDLTSGETQYF.

The CDR3 bases are TGTGCCAGCAGTCAACTACAAGCGGGTCACAATGAGCAGTTCTTC. Amino acid sequence: CASSQLQAGHNEQFF. The rearrangement uses TRBV7-2 and TRBJ2-1, with D perhaps TRBD2 (6 bases). CDR3 size: 15 residues. Germline V gene data show CDR1 as SGHTA and CDR2 as FQGNSA. Trimming removed 6 bases at V and 5 bases at J, with 17 bases between.

CDR3 loop: CASSPRLAGGPGDTQYF. Here the CDR3 DNA reads TGTGCCAGCAGTCCCCGACTAGCGGGAGGGCCGGGAGATACGCAGTATTTT. V is TRBV25-1 and J is TRBJ2-3; 14 nucleotides agree with TRBD2. CDR1 and CDR2 from the germline V gene are MGHDK and SYGVNS. J gave up 5 bases and V 5 bases, and 9 bases lay outside the gene matches. This CDR3 has 17 residues.

The J gene is TRBJ2-7, the V gene TRBV5-1; 9 bases align to TRBD1. The ends lost 4 bases at V and 6 bases at J; junction bases unmatched: 14. This CDR3 spans 16 amino acids. The germline V gene has CDR1 SGHRS and CDR2 YFSETQ. Here the CDR3 reads CASSLGGLQGAGEQYF. The CDR3 DNA reads as TGCGCCAGCAGCCTGGGTGGGTTACAGGGGGCTGGCGAGCAGTACTTC.